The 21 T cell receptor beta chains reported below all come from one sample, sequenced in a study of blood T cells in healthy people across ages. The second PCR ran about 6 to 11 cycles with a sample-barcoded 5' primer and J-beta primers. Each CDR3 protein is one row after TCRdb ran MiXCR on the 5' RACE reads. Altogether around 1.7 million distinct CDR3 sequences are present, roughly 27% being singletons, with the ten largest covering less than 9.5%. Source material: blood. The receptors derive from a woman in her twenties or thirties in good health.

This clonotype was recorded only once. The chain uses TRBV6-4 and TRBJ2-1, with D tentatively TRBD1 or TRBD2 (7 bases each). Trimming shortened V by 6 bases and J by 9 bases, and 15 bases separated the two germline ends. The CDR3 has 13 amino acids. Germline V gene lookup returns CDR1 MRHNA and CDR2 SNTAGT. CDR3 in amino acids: CASREQGRGEQFF. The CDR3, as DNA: TGTGCCAGCAGGGAACAGGGGAGGGGTGAGCAGTTCTTC.

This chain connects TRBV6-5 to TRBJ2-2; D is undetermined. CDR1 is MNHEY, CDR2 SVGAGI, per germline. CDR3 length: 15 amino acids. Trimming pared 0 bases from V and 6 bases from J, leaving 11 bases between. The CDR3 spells CASSYSRHLAGELFF. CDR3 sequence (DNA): TGTGCCAGCAGTTACTCAAGGCACCTCGCCGGGGAGCTGTTTTTT.

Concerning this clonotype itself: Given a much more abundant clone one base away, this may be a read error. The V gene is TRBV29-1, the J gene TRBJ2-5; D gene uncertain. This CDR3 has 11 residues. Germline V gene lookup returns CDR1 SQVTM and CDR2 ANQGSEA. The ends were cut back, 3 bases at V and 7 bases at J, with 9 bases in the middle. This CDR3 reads CSVEGGRTQYF. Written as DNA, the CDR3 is TGCAGCGTTGAGGGCGGACGGACCCAGTACTTC.

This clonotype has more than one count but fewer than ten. The chain's CDR3 is CASSPRTGLTGANVLTF. As DNA, the CDR3 is TGTGCCAGCAGCCCGAGGACAGGGCTGACCGGGGCCAACGTCCTGACTTTC. The chain carries TRBV7-2 and TRBJ2-6, with 8 bases matching TRBD1. Germline V gene data show CDR1 as SGHTA and CDR2 as FQGNSA. The CDR3 sequence is 17 residues long. The V and J ends lost 5 bases and 4 bases, in that order; junction bases with no gene match: 10.

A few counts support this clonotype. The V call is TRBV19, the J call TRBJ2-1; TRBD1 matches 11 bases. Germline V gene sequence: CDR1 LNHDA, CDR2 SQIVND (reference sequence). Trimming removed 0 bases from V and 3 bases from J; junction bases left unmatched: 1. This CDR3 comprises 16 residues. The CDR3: CASSIEGTGGYNEQFF. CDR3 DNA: TGTGCCAGTAGTATAGAAGGGACAGGGGGCTACAATGAGCAGTTCTTC.

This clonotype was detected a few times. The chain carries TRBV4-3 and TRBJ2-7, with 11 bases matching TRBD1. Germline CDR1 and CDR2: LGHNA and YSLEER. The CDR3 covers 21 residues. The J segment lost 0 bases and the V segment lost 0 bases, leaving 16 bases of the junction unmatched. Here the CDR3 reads CASSQEGGTGGPQLLSYEQYF. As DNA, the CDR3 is TGCGCCAGCAGCCAAGAGGGGGGGACAGGGGGGCCTCAACTGCTCTCCTACGAGCAGTACTTC.

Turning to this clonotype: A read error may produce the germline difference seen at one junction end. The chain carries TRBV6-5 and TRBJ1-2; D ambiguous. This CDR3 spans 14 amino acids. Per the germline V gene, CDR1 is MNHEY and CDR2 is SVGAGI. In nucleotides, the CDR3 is TGTGTCAGCAGGACCATGCATCGGGGCTATGGCTACACCTTC. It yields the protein CVSRTMHRGYGYTF.

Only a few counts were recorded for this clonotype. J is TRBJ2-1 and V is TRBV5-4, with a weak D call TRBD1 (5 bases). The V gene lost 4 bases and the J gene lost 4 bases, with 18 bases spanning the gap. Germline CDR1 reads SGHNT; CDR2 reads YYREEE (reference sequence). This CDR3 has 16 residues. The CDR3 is CASSKSGMGLYNEQFF. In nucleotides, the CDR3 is TGTGCCAGCAGCAAGAGTGGGATGGGGCTTTACAATGAGCAGTTCTTC.

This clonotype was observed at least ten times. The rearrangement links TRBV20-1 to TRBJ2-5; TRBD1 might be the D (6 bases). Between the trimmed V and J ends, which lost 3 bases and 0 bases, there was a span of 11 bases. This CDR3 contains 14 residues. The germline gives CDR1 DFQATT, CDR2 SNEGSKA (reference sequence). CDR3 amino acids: CSARPDSDQETQYF. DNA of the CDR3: TGCAGTGCTAGGCCGGACAGCGACCAAGAGACCCAGTACTTC.

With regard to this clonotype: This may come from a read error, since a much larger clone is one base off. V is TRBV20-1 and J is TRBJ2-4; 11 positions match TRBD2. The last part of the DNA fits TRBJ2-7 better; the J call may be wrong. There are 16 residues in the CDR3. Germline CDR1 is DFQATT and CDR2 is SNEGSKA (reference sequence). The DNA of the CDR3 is TGCAGTGCTAGAGGGGTCCCTAGCGGGGGGACCTACGAGCAGTACTTC. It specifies CSARGVPSGGTYEQYF.

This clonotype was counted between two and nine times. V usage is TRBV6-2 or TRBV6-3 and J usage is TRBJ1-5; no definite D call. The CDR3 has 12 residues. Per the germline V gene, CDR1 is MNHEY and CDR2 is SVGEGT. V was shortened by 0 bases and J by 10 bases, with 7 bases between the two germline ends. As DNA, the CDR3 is TGTGCCAGCAGTTACTCTCCCGGACCCCAGCATTTT. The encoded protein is CASSYSPGPQHF.

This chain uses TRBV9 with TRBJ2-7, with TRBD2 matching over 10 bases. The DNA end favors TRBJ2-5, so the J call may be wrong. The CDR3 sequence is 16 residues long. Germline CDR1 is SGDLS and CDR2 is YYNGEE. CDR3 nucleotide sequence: TGTGCCAGCAGCGTAGGCAGCGGGGGGGCGACGGAGACCCAGTACTTC. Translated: CASSVGSGGATETQYF.

CDR3 sequence reads: CASSQDLGGYSEKLFF. The CDR3 DNA sequence: TGCGCCAGCAGCCAAGATTTGGGGGGGTATAGCGAAAAACTGTTTTTT. This chain joins TRBV4-1 and TRBJ1-4; TRBD1 is a possible D gene (5 bases). Germline assignment: CDR1 MGHRA and CDR2 YSYEKL. V dropped 0 bases and J dropped 8 bases, with 16 bases sitting between them. The CDR3 covers 16 residues.

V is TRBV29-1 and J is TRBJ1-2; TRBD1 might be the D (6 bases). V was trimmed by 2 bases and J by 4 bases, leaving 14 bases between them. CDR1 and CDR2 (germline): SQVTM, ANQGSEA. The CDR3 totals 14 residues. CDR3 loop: CSVENSGAGYGYTF. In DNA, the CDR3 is TGCAGCGTTGAAAATTCAGGGGCGGGCTATGGCTACACCTTC.

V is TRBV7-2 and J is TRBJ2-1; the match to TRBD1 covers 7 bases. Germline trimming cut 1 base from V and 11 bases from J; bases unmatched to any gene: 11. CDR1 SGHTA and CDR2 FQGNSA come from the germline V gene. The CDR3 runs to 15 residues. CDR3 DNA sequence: TGTGCCAGCAGCTTAGTTGAGGGGGCGCCAATGCAGCAGTTCTTC. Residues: CASSLVEGAPMQQFF. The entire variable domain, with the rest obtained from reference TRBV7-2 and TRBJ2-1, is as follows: GAGVSQSPSNKVTEKGKDVELRCDPISGHTALYWYRQSLGQGLEFLIYFQGNSAPDKSGLPSDRFSAERTGGSVSTLTIQRTQQEDSAVYLCASSLVEGAPMQQFFGPGTRLTVL.

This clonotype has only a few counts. For the CDR3, the DNA is TGTGCCAGCAGTTTCTCCTCGGGGTCCTTTAACACCGGGGAGCTGTTTTTT. This encodes CASSFSSGSFNTGELFF. The chain couples TRBV12-3 or TRBV12-4 to TRBJ2-2; D may be TRBD2 (5 bases). Trimming took 3 bases from V and 2 from J, leaving 16 bases between them. CDR3 length equals 17 residues.

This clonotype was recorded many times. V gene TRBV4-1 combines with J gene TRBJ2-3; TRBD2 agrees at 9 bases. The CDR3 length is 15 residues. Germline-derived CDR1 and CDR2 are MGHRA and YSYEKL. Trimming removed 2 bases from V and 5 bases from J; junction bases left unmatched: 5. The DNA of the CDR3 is TGCGCCAGCAGCCAAACTGCGGGGGGGGTAGATACGCAGTATTTT. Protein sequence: CASSQTAGGVDTQYF.

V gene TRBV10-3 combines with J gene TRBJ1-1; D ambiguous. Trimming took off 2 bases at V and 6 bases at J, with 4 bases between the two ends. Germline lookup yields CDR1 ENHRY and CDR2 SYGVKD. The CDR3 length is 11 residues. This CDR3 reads CAISETAEAFF. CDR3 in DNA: TGTGCCATCAGTGAGACGGCTGAAGCTTTCTTT.

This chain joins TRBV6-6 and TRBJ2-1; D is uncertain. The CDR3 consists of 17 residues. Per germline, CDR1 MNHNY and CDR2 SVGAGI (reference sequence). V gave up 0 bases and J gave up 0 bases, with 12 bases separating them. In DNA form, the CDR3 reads TGTGCCAGCAGTTACTCCACTTCGCGAAGCTCCTACAATGAGCAGTTCTTC. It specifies CASSYSTSRSSYNEQFF.

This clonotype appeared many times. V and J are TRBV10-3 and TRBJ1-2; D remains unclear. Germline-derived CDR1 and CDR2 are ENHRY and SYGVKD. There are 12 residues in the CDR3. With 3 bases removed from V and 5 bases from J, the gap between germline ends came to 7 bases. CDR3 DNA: TGTGCCATCAGTGACAGTGGGTATGGCTACACCTTC. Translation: CAISDSGYGYTF.

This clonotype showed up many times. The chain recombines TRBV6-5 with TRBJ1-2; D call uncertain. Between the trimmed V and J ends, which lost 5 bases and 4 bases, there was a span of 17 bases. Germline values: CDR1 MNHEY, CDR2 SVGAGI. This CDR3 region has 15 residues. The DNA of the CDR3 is TGTGCCAGCAGTAGAGGATCCCGGGCCCTCTATGGCTACACCTTC. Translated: CASSRGSRALYGYTF.